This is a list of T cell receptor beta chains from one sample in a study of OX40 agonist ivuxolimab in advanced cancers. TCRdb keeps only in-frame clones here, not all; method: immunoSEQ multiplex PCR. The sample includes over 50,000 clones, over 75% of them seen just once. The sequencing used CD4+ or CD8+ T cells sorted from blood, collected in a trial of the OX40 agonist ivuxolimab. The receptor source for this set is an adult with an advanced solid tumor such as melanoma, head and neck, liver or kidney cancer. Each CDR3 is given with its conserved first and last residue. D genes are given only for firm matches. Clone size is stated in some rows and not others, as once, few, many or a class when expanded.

CASSRTSADYNEQFF,TGTGCCAGCAGCCGGACTAGCGCTGATTACAATGAGCAGTTCTTC,TRBV6-5,TRBJ2-1,.,TRBD2
CAISRTGGTDTQYF,TGTGCCATCAGTCGGACAGGGGGCACAGATACGCAGTATTTT,TRBV10-3,TRBJ2-3,.,TRBD1
CASSLTGGDQETQYF,TGTGCCAGCAGTTTGACAGGGGGCGACCAAGAGACCCAGTACTTC,TRBV28,TRBJ2-5,.,TRBD1
CASSPSGRATDTQYF,TGTGCCAGCAGCCCTAGTGGGAGGGCCACAGATACGCAGTATTTT,TRBV9,TRBJ2-3,once,TRBD2
CASRPGTGPHLHAF,TGTGCCAGCAGGCCCGGGACAGGTCCCCATTTACATGCCTTC,TRBV7-2,TRBJ1-2,.,TRBD1
CASSLESNGGPEEKLFF,TGTGCCAGCAGCTTAGAATCGAACGGAGGTCCCGAGGAAAAACTGTTTTTT,TRBV13,TRBJ1-4,.,.
CASSPPLETSTDTQYF,TGTGCCAGCAGTCCCCCCCTAGAAACTAGCACAGATACGCAGTATTTT,TRBV28,TRBJ2-3,.,.
CASSKDRQGAGQYF,TGTGCCAGCAGCAAAGATAGACAGGGGGCCGGGCAGTACTTC,TRBV21-1,TRBJ2-7,.,.
CASSVVGGMNTEAFF,TGTGCCAGCAGCGTAGTCGGGGGAATGAACACTGAAGCTTTCTTT,TRBV9,TRBJ1-1,once,.
CATSRRAGGRTDTQYF,TGTGCCACCAGCAGAAGAGCGGGAGGACGCACAGATACGCAGTATTTT,TRBV15,TRBJ2-3,.,TRBD2
CASSLEPGLLSSGANVLTF,TGCGCCAGCAGCTTGGAACCGGGACTCCTAAGCTCTGGGGCCAACGTCCTGACTTTC,TRBV5-1,TRBJ2-6,.,.
CASWGPGSETQYF,TGTGCCAGCTGGGGACCCGGGAGCGAGACCCAGTACTTC,TRBV27,TRBJ2-5,.,.
CASSPTVYYNEQFF,TGTGCCAGCTCACCAACAGTGTATTACAATGAGCAGTTCTTC,TRBV18,TRBJ2-1,.,.
CASSFGTGTGELFF,TGTGCCAGCAGCTTTGGAACGGGCACCGGGGAGCTGTTTTTT,TRBV13,TRBJ2-2,.,.
CASSFPPDGSSYNEQFF,TGTGCCAGCAGTTTTCCCCCGGACGGGAGCTCCTACAATGAGCAGTTCTTC,TRBV28,TRBJ2-1,.,.
CASSLRDRGDTEAFF,TGTGCCAGCAGCCTCCGGGACAGGGGGGATACTGAAGCTTTCTTT,TRBV5-4,TRBJ1-1,.,TRBD1
CASSLSGNTGELFF,TGTGCCAGCAGTTTGTCGGGGAACACCGGGGAGCTGTTTTTT,TRBV6-6,TRBJ2-2,.,.